A single sample is the source of the 7 T cell receptor beta chains below, sequenced in a study of molecular identifiers for immune sequencing clone quantification. TCRdb reanalysed the PCR reads using MiXCR and keeps one entry per CDR3 protein. Among around 300,000 distinct CDR3 sequences listed, roughly a quarter were seen once. The sample was naive CD8+ T cells from blood, with Jurkat cell RNA spiked in. The sample's subset: FACS-sorted CD8+CD4-CCR7+CD45RA+ naive T cells. These receptor sequences come from a human donor in good health. Some libraries in this study had Jurkat cell RNA spiked in.

This clonotype was counted many times. This chain joins TRBV5-6 and TRBJ1-1, with D unresolved. The germline V gene has CDR1 SGHDT and CDR2 YYEEEE. Trimming left V 4 bases short and J 5 bases short, with 9 bases between. The CDR3 has 12 amino acids. The CDR3 DNA reads as TGTGCCAGCAGCCTAGGGCTAACTGAAGCTTTCTTT. It yields the protein CASSLGLTEAFF.

The chain uses TRBV29-1 and TRBJ2-3, with a possible D match to TRBD1 (6 bases). There are 13 residues in the CDR3. V lost 7 bases and J 2 bases, leaving 13 bases between the germline ends. Germline loops: CDR1 SQVTM, CDR2 ANQGSEA. The CDR3 region has the DNA TGCAGCGCTCAGGGGTCACCCACAGATACGCAGTATTTT. As protein: CSAQGSPTDTQYF.

This chain connects TRBV6-2 or TRBV6-3 to TRBJ2-7; 8 bases line up with TRBD2. This CDR3 is built from 13 residues. In germline, CDR1 is MNHEY, CDR2 SVGEGT. Trimming removed 6 bases from V and 5 bases from J; junction bases left unmatched: 6. The CDR3 region is CASRERLANEQYF. The CDR3 region has the DNA TGTGCCAGCAGAGAACGACTAGCGAACGAGCAGTACTTC.

Notes on this clonotype: This may be a read error, as it is one base from a much larger clone. The CDR3 protein is CATSDDGYNEQFF. For the CDR3, the DNA is TGTGCCACCAGTGACGACGGCTACAATGAGCAGTTCTTC. This sequence joins TRBV24-1 and TRBJ2-1, with D unclear. The V gene lost 4 bases and the J gene lost 3 bases, with 6 bases spanning the gap. The CDR3 loop spans 13 amino acids. The germline gives CDR1 KGHDR, CDR2 SFDVKD.

This clonotype has a count of ten or more. The chain is built from TRBV12-3 or TRBV12-4 and TRBJ1-6; a weak D match, TRBD1 (6 bases). This CDR3 comprises 12 residues. V gave up 5 bases and J gave up 10 bases, with 9 bases separating them. CDR3 amino acids: CASSQGNSPLHF. The CDR3 bases are TGTGCCAGCAGTCAGGGGAACTCACCCCTCCACTTT.

There are a few counts of this clonotype. V usage is TRBV30 and J usage is TRBJ1-2; D unresolved. V was pared by 7 bases and J by 0 bases, with 9 bases between. Germline V CDR1 and CDR2: GTSNPN, SVGIG (reference sequence). The CDR3 is 12 residues long. The CDR3 nucleotides read TGTGCCTTGAGGGAAGCTAACTATGGCTACACCTTC. This translates into CALREANYGYTF.

The V gene is TRBV19, the J gene TRBJ2-1; possibly TRBD1 or TRBD2 for D (5 bases each). Trimming cost V 9 bases and J 0 bases, with 15 bases left between them. CDR3 length: 15 residues. CDR1 LNHDA and CDR2 SQIVND come from the germline V gene (reference sequence). The CDR3 DNA is TGTGCCAGCAATTCCGGGACCCGCTCCTACAATGAGCAGTTCTTC. Its translation: CASNSGTRSYNEQFF.